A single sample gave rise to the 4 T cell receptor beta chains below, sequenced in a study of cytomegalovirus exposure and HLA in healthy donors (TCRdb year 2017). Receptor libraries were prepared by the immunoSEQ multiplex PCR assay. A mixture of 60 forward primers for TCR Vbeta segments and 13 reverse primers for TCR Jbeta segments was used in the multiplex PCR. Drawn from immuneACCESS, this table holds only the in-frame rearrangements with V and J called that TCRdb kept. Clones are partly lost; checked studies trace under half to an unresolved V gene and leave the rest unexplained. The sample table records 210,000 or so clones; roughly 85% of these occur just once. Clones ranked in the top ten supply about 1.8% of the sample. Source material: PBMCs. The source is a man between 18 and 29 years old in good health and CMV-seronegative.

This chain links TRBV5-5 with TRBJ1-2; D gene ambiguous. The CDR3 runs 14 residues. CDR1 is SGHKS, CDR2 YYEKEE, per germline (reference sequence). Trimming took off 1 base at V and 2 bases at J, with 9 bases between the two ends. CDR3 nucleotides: TGTGCCAGCAGCTTGAATTTCCTCAACTATGGCTACACCTTC. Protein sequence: CASSLNFLNYGYTF.

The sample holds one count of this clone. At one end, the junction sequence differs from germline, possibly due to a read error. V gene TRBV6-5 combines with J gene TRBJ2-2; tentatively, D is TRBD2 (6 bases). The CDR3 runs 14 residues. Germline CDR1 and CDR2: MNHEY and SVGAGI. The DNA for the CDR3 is TGTGCCACCCGCCGCGGGACGAACACCGGGGAGCTGCTTTTT. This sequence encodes CATRRGTNTGELLF.

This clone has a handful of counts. Here the CDR3 DNA reads TGCGCCAGCAGCCAAGTACCAGGATCCGAGCAGTACTTC. The encoded protein is CASSQVPGSEQYF. The V gene is TRBV4-3, the J gene TRBJ2-7; no clear D gene. This CDR3 has 13 amino acids. The ends were cut back, 1 base at V and 6 bases at J, with 10 bases in the middle. Germline V lookup: CDR1 LGHNA, CDR2 YSLEER.

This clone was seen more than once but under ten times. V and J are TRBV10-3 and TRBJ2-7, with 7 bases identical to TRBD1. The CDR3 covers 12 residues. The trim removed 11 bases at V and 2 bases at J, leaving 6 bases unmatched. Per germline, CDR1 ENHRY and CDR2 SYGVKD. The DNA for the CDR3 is TGTGCCGCCACAGGGGAACCCTACGAGCAGTACTTC. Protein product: CAATGEPYEQYF.